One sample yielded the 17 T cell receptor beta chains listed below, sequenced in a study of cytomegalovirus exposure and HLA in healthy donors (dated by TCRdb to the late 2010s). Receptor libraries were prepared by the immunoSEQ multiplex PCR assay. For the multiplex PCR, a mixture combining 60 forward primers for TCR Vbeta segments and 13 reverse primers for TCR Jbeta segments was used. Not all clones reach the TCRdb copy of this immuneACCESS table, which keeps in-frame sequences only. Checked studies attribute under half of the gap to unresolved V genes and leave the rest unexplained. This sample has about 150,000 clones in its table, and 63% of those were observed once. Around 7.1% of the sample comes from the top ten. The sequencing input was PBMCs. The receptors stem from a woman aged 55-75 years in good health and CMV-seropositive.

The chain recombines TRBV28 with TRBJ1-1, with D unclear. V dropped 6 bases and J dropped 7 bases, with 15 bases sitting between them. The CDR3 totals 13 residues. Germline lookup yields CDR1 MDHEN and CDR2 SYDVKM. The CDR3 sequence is CASSPILGNEAFF. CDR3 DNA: TGTGCCAGCAGCCCCATCCTGGGCAATGAAGCTTTCTTT.

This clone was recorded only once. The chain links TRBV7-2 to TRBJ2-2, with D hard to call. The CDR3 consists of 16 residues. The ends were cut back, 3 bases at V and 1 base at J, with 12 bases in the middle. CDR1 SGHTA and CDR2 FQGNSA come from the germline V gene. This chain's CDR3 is CASSFSATGNTGELFF. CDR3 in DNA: TGTGCCAGCAGCTTTTCAGCGACTGGGAACACCGGGGAGCTGTTTTTT.

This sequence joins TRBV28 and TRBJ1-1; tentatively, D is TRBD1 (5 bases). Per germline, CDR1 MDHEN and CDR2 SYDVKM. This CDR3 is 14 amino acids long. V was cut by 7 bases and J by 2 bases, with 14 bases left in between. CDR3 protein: CASTRAGINTEAFF. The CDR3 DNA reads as TGTGCCAGCACTAGAGCAGGGATAAACACTGAAGCTTTCTTT. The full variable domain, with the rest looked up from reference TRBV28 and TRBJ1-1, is DVKVTQSSRYLVKRTGEKVFLECVQDMDHENMFWYRQDPGLGLRLIYFSYDVKMKEKGDIPEGYSVSREKKERFSLILESASTNQTSMYLCASTRAGINTEAFFGQGTRLTVV.

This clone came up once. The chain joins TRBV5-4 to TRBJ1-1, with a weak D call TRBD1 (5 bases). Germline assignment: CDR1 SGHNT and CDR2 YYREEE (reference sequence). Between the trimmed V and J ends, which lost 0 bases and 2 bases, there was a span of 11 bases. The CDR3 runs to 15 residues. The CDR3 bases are TGTGCCAGCAGCTTGGCTGGGGGGTATAACACTGAAGCTTTCTTT. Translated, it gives CASSLAGGYNTEAFF.

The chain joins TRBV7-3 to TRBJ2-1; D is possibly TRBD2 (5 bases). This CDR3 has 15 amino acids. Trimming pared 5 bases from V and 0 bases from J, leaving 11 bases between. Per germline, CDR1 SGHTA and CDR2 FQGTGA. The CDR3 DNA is TGTGCCAGCAGCGTCACTAGGGCCTCCTACAATGAGCAGTTCTTC. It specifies CASSVTRASYNEQFF. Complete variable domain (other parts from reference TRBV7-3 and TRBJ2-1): GAGVSQTPSNKVTEKGKYVELRCDPISGHTALYWYRQSLGQGPEFLIYFQGTGAADDSGLPNDRFFAVRPEGSVSTLKIQRTERGDSAVYLCASSVTRASYNEQFFGPGTRLTVL.

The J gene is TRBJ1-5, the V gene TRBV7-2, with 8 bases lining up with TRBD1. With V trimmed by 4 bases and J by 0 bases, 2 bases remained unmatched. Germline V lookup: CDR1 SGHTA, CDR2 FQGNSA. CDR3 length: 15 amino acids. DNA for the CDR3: TGTGCCAGCAGCTCCGGACAGGGTAGCAATCAGCCCCAGCATTTT. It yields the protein CASSSGQGSNQPQHF.

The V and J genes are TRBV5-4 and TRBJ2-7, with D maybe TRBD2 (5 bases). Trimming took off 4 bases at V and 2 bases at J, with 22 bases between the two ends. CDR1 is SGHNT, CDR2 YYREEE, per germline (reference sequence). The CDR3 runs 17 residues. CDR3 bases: TGTGCCAGCAGCATAGGGTCCAATCTCATCGGGACCTACGAGCAGTACTTC. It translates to CASSIGSNLIGTYEQYF.

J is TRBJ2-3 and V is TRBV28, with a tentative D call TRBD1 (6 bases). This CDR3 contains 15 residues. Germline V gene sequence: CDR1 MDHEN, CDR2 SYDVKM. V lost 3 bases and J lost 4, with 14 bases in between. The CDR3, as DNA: TGTGCCAGCAGTTTCCCTACAGGGTGGCCAGATACGCAGTATTTT. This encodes CASSFPTGWPDTQYF. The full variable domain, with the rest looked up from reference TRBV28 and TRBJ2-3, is DVKVTQSSRYLVKRTGEKVFLECVQDMDHENMFWYRQDPGLGLRLIYFSYDVKMKEKGDIPEGYSVSREKKERFSLILESASTNQTSMYLCASSFPTGWPDTQYFGPGTRLTVL.

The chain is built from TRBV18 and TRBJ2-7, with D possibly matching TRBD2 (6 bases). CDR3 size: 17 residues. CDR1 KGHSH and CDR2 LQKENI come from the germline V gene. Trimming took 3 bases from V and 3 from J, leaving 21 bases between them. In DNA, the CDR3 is TGTGCCAGCTCACCGAGAGGAGGGGAGGAAACAAACTACGAGCAGTACTTC. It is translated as CASSPRGGEETNYEQYF.

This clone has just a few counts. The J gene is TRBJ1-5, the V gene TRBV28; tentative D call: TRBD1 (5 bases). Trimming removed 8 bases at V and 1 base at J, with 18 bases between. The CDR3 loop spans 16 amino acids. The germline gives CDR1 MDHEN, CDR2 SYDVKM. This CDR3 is CASCGQGGGSNQPQHF. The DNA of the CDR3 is TGTGCCAGCTGCGGGCAGGGAGGAGGAAGCAATCAGCCCCAGCATTTT.

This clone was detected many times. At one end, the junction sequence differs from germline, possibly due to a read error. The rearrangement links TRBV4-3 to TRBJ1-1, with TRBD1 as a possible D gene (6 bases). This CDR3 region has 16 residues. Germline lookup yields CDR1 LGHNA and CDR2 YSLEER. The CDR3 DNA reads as TGCGCCAGCAGCGAAGACAGGTTAGCGGTGAACACTGAAGCTTTCTTT. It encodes CASSEDRLAVNTEAFF.

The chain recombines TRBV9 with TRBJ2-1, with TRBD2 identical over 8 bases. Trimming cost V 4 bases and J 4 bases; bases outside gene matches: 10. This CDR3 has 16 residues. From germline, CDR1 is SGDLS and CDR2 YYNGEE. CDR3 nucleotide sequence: TGTGCCAGCAGCCCCACCGTAGCGGGAAGATACAATGAGCAGTTCTTC. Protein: CASSPTVAGRYNEQFF.

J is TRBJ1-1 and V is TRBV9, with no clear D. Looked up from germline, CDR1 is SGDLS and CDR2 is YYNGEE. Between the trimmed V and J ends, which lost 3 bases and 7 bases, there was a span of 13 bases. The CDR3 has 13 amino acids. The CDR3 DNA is TGTGCCAGCAGCGGACACAGCCGATATGAAGCTTTCTTT. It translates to CASSGHSRYEAFF.

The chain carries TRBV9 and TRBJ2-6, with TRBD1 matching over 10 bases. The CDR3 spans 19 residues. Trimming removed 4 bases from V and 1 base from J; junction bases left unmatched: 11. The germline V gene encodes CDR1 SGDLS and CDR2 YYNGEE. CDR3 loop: CASSIRTGTGVSGANVLTF. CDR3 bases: TGTGCCAGCAGCATTCGAACCGGGACAGGGGTATCTGGGGCCAACGTCCTGACTTTC.

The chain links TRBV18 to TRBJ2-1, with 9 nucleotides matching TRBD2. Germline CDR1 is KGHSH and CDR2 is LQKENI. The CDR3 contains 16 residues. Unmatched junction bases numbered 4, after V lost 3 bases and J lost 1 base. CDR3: CASSPASGGSYNEQFF. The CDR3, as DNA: TGTGCCAGCTCACCTGCGAGCGGGGGGTCCTACAATGAGCAGTTCTTC.

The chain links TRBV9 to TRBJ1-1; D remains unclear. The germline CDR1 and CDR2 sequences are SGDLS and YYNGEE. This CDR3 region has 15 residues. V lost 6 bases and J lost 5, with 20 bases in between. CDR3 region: CASTPEGEFRTEAFF. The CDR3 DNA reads TGTGCCAGCACCCCAGAGGGAGAGTTTCGGACTGAAGCTTTCTTT. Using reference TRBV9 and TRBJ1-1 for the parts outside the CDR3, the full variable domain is DSGVTQTPKHLITATGQRVTLRCSPRSGDLSVYWYQQSLDQGLQFLIQYYNGEERAKGNILERFSAQQFPDLHSELNLSSLELGDSALYFCASTPEGEFRTEAFFGQGTRLTVV.

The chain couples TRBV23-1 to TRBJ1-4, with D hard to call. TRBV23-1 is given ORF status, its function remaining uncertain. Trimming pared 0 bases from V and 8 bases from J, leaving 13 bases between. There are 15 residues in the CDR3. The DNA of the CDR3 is TGCGCCAGCAGTCAATCTCCTCGGCCAGGCGAAAAACTGTTTTTT. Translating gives CASSQSPRPGEKLFF.